The 26 T cell receptor beta chains given below trace back to one sample, sequenced in a study of metastatic and nonmetastatic thyroid tumors. Thyroid surgery took place with no prior treatment in any patient. TCRdb called clones again from the PCR reads with MiXCR. Found here are around 44,000 clones, 28% of them singletons; the top ten hold approximately 9.8%. Sequences were obtained from blood. These receptors all stem from a male donor with papillary thyroid cancer or a benign thyroid nodule (not recorded which). Some clones in this sample may be carry-over from other donors' samples.

About this clone itself: At one of its ends the junction is not consistent with the germline gene, which may arise from a read error. Other nucleotide sequences from this sample produce the same CDR3. The chain uses TRBV5-4 and TRBJ2-2; TRBD1 is a possible D gene (5 bases). CDR3 length equals 14 residues. Germline V gene data show CDR1 as SGHNT and CDR2 as YYREEE (reference sequence). This CDR3 reads CASSQGGDTGELFF. The CDR3 nucleotides read TGTGCCAGCAGCCAGGGTGGAGACACTGGGGAGCTGTTTTTT.

This chain connects TRBV6-9 to TRBJ2-7; D is perhaps TRBD2 (5 bases). V was trimmed by 4 bases and J by 0 bases, leaving 19 bases between them. Germline V gene lookup returns CDR1 MNHGY and CDR2 SVAAGI. The CDR3 length is 17 residues. CDR3 nucleotide sequence: TGTGCCAGCAGTTCCTACGTACGGGCGGGCAGCTCCTACGAGCAGTACTTC. It is translated as CASSSYVRAGSSYEQYF.

This clone was picked up many times. V is TRBV24-1 and J is TRBJ2-3; 9 bases are shared with TRBD1. CDR3 length: 14 residues. Germline V CDR1 and CDR2: KGHDR, SFDVKD. J gave up 6 bases and V 4 bases, and 4 bases lay outside the gene matches. CDR3 residues: CATSEGQGTDTQYF. The CDR3 DNA is TGTGCCACCAGTGAGGGACAGGGAACGGATACGCAGTATTTT.

To note about this clone: An end of the junction differs from the germline gene, which may be a read error. This sequence joins TRBV10-3 and TRBJ1-1; no firm D call. The CDR3 is made up of 12 amino acids. Germline CDR1 reads ENHRY; CDR2 reads SYGVKD. The DNA for the CDR3 is TGTGCCGTACATGGGATGAACACTGAAGCTTTATTT. Translating it yields CAVHGMNTEALF.

The table lists this clone with many counts. V is TRBV12-3 or TRBV12-4 and J is TRBJ1-6; D uncertain. The germline V and J ends were trimmed by 3 bases and 10 bases, with 13 bases remaining between them. This CDR3 has 14 amino acids. The DNA for the CDR3 is TGTGCCAGCAGTTTTGGCAGGAATAGCTCACCCCTCCACTTT. Its translation is CASSFGRNSSPLHF.

This chain joins TRBV4-3 and TRBJ1-1; D call uncertain. There are 17 residues in the CDR3. Germline values: CDR1 LGHNA, CDR2 YSLEER. V was cut by 0 bases and J by 3 bases, with 17 bases left in between. CDR3: CASSQDSTGTRDTEAFF. The CDR3 region has the DNA TGCGCCAGCAGCCAAGATTCGACGGGAACGCGCGACACTGAAGCTTTCTTT.

This clone was recorded a few times. V is TRBV6-5 and J is TRBJ2-7; 7 bases line up with TRBD2. Germline-derived CDR1 and CDR2 are MNHEY and SVGAGI. The CDR3 has 17 amino acids. J gave up 0 bases and V 0 bases, and 8 bases lay outside the gene matches. The DNA of the CDR3 is TGTGCCAGCAGTTACTCGACCCGTCGGGACTACTCCTACGAGCAGTACTTC. As protein: CASSYSTRRDYSYEQYF.

Ten or more counts support this clone. V usage is TRBV19 and J usage is TRBJ2-2; D gene ambiguous. The germline V gene encodes CDR1 LNHDA and CDR2 SQIVND (reference sequence). The CDR3 loop spans 16 amino acids. V shed 0 bases and J shed 0 bases, with 8 bases lying between them. CDR3 DNA: TGTGCCAGTAGTATAGATTGGGTTCCGAACACCGGGGAGCTGTTTTTT. The encoded protein is CASSIDWVPNTGELFF.

The chain is built from TRBV7-2 and TRBJ2-5; D possibly corresponds to TRBD1 (5 bases). This CDR3 is 15 amino acids long. Germline CDR1 SGHTA, CDR2 FQGNSA. V was pared by 1 base and J by 1 base, with 10 bases between. CDR3 amino acids: CASSLVRGPQETQYF. In DNA form, the CDR3 reads TGTGCCAGCAGCTTAGTAAGGGGCCCCCAAGAGACCCAGTACTTC. The full variable domain, rest sourced from reference TRBV7-2 and TRBJ2-5, is GAGVSQSPSNKVTEKGKDVELRCDPISGHTALYWYRQSLGQGLEFLIYFQGNSAPDKSGLPSDRFSAERTGGSVSTLTIQRTQQEDSAVYLCASSLVRGPQETQYFGPGTRLLVL.

At least ten counts were recorded for this clone. Other DNA sequences of this sample code for an identical CDR3. The rearrangement links TRBV3-1 to TRBJ2-1, with 7 bases identical to TRBD1. This CDR3 comprises 14 residues. With 5 bases clipped from V and 8 bases from J, the junction kept 9 bases outside the gene matches. Germline V gives CDR1 LGHDT, CDR2 YNNKEL (reference sequence). The chain's CDR3 is CASSDTTGNDEQFF. The CDR3 DNA reads as TGTGCCAGCAGCGACACGACAGGGAATGATGAGCAGTTCTTC.

This clone was picked up a small number of times. This sample includes further DNA sequences coding for the same CDR3. The chain couples TRBV10-2 to TRBJ2-2, with D unclear. Trimming took 10 bases from V and 8 from J, leaving 11 bases between them. The CDR3 is 11 residues long. CDR1 and CDR2 (germline): WSHSY, SAAADI. CDR3 in DNA: TGCGCCAACATTGGCACAGGGGAGCTGTTTTTT. Its protein is CANIGTGELFF.

This rearrangement joins TRBV3-1 to TRBJ1-2; no firm D call. From germline, CDR1 is LGHDT and CDR2 YNNKEL (reference sequence). The V gene lost 5 bases and the J gene lost 7 bases, with 11 bases spanning the gap. The CDR3 is 12 amino acids. CDR3 coding DNA: TGTGCCAGCAGCGACCCCCGCAGTGGCTACACCTTC. Its translation: CASSDPRSGYTF.

The gene calls are TRBV4-2 and TRBJ2-1; TRBD2 matches at 11 bases. The junction had 7 bases not matched to a gene; V was cut back by 4 bases and J by 8 bases. The CDR3 runs 15 residues. Germline V CDR1 and CDR2: LGHNA, YNFKEQ. The CDR3 nucleotides are TGTGCCAGCAGCCTAACTAGCGGGAGACTCGATGAGCAGTTCTTC. It is translated as CASSLTSGRLDEQFF.

This clone was observed at least ten times. The rearrangement uses TRBV5-1 and TRBJ1-1; a weak D match, TRBD1 (6 bases). This CDR3 is 14 amino acids long. V dropped 4 bases and J dropped 4 bases, with 14 bases sitting between them. In germline, CDR1 is SGHRS, CDR2 YFSETQ. In nucleotides, the CDR3 is TGCGCCAGCAGCCGAGGGACATACGGCACTGAAGCTTTCTTT. This codes for CASSRGTYGTEAFF. Based on the CDR3 plus reference TRBV5-1 and TRBJ1-1, the full variable domain is KAGVTQTPRYLIKTRGQQVTLSCSPISGHRSVSWYQQTPGQGLQFLFEYFSETQRNKGNFPGRFSGRQFSNSRSEMNVSTLELGDSALYLCASSRGTYGTEAFFGQGTRLTVV.

The chain links TRBV11-1 to TRBJ2-7; 11 nucleotides align to TRBD1. Losses at the gene ends were 2 bases for V and 5 bases for J; bases not matched to a gene: 8. The CDR3 loop spans 16 amino acids. In germline, CDR1 is SGHAT, CDR2 FQDESV (reference sequence). The CDR3 nucleotides are TGTGCCAGCAGCTTATTTTATGGGACAGGGGGTAACGAGCAGTACTTC. It is translated as CASSLFYGTGGNEQYF.

Turning to this clone: The conserved phenylalanine or tryptophan normally closing the CDR3 is absent here, so this likely arose from a read error. The genes are TRBV5-1 and TRBJ2-5; the D gene is possibly TRBD1 (7 bases). Looked up from germline, CDR1 is SGHRS and CDR2 is YFSETQ. V dropped 5 bases and J dropped 4 bases, with 15 bases sitting between them. The CDR3 spans 14 residues. For the CDR3, the DNA is TGCGCCAGCAGAGGGGGGACAGCGGTAGAGACCCAGTACTTA. Its protein product is CASRGGTAVETQYL.

The sample holds many counts of this clone. Other DNA sequences within the sample encode an identical CDR3. This chain uses TRBV19 with TRBJ2-7; possibly TRBD2 for D (7 bases). This CDR3 has 13 residues. V lost 10 bases, J lost 3 bases, and 16 bases lay in between. Germline V gene data show CDR1 as LNHDA and CDR2 as SQIVND (reference sequence). This CDR3 reads CATWGGGGYEQYF. Here the CDR3 DNA reads TGTGCCACCTGGGGAGGGGGGGGCTACGAGCAGTACTTC.

Many counts were recorded for this clone. This chain connects TRBV9 to TRBJ2-7; D possibly corresponds to TRBD1 (6 bases). This CDR3 is built from 13 residues. Germline V gene lookup returns CDR1 SGDLS and CDR2 YYNGEE. Trimming shortened V by 4 bases and J by 3 bases, and 11 bases separated the two germline ends. This chain's CDR3 is CASSPTGDYEQYF. CDR3 sequence (DNA): TGTGCCAGCAGCCCGACAGGAGACTACGAGCAGTACTTC.

This clone was recorded a few times. This chain connects TRBV20-1 to TRBJ2-1, with D perhaps being TRBD1 or TRBD2 (6 bases each). The CDR3 loop spans 16 amino acids. V gave up 3 bases and J gave up 7 bases, with 22 bases separating them. The germline CDR1 and CDR2 sequences are DFQATT and SNEGSKA (reference sequence). The CDR3 coding sequence is TGCAGTGCTAGCCCGACTAGAGGGAGAGGGGGGAATGAGCAGTTCTTC. It yields the protein CSASPTRGRGGNEQFF.

This clone is labeled medium-sized. This chain joins TRBV6-1 and TRBJ1-2, with 11 bases fitting TRBD1. The CDR3 sequence is 15 residues long. V was clipped by 4 bases and J by 7 bases; unmatched bases: 8. From germline, CDR1 is MNHNS and CDR2 SASEGT. DNA for the CDR3: TGTGCCAGCAGTGCCGGGACAGGGGGAGGGGGTGGCTACACCTTC. This sequence encodes CASSAGTGGGGGYTF.

J is TRBJ2-1 and V is TRBV20-1; TRBD1 agrees at 7 bases. V trimming: 6 bases; J trimming: 13 bases; junction bases outside the gene matches: 6. Germline V CDR1 and CDR2: DFQATT, SNEGSKA (reference sequence). CDR3 length equals 10 residues. The CDR3 DNA reads as TGCAGTGCCAACGGACAGGTCCAGTTCTTC. The encoded protein is CSANGQVQFF.

The chain joins TRBV6-1 to TRBJ2-3; possibly TRBD2 for D (6 bases). Germline V gene sequence: CDR1 MNHNS, CDR2 SASEGT. This CDR3 has 13 amino acids. Trimming pared 9 bases from V and 6 bases from J, leaving 16 bases between. The CDR3 sequence: CASTGVPFDTQYF. The CDR3 coding sequence is TGTGCCAGTACGGGGGTCCCCTTTGATACGCAGTATTTT.

This clone showed up many times. One base away lies a much larger clone, so this may be a sequencing read error. The rearrangement links TRBV5-1 to TRBJ2-1, with 7 bases fitting TRBD1. The CDR3 contains 15 residues. Germline loops: CDR1 SGHRS, CDR2 YFSETQ. J was trimmed by 7 bases and V by 4 bases; bases with no gene match: 11. CDR3 nucleotide sequence: TGCGCCAGCAGCCCGGCCGGTCCAGGGGGTAATGAGCAGTTCTTC. It translates to CASSPAGPGGNEQFF.

This clone is medium-sized by share. This chain joins TRBV12-3 or TRBV12-4 and TRBJ2-7; D is possibly TRBD1 or TRBD2 (6 bases each). V was shortened by 5 bases and J by 6 bases, with 17 bases between the two germline ends. This CDR3 has 14 amino acids. The chain's CDR3 is CASSIWGALGEQYF. CDR3 DNA sequence: TGTGCCAGCAGTATCTGGGGGGCCCTTGGCGAGCAGTACTTC.

This rearrangement joins TRBV27 to TRBJ2-6; D gene ambiguous. The V gene's germline CDR1 is MNHEY and CDR2 SMNVEV (reference sequence). This CDR3 is built from 16 residues. Trimming removed 1 base from V and 5 bases from J, with 12 bases in between. CDR3 sequence reads: CASSLLVQPRANVLTF. The CDR3 nucleotides read TGTGCCAGCAGTTTATTGGTTCAGCCCCGGGCCAACGTCCTGACTTTC.

The chain has TRBV4-1 and TRBJ1-2; the D is unclear. This CDR3 has 14 residues. Germline CDR1 and CDR2: MGHRA and YSYEKL. With 5 bases removed from V and 6 bases from J, the gap between germline ends came to 16 bases. The CDR3: CASSEGPADDGYTF. The CDR3 DNA reads TGCGCCAGCAGCGAAGGGCCAGCAGACGATGGCTACACCTTC.